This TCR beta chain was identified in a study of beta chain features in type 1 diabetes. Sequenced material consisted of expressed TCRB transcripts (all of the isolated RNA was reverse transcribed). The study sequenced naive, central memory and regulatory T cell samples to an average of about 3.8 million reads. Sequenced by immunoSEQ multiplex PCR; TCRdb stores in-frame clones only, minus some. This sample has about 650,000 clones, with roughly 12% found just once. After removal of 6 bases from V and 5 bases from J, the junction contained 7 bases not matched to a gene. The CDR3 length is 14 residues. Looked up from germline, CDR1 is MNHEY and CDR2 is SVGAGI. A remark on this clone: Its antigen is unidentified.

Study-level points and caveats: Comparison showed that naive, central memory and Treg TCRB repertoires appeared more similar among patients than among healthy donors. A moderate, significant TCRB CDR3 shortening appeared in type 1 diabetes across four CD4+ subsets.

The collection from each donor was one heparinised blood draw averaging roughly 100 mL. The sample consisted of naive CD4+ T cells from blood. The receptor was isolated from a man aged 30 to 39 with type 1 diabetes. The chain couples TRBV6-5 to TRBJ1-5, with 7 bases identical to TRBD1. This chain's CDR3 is CASSRGTAYQPQHF. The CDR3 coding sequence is TGTGCCAGCAGCCGGGGGACAGCCTATCAGCCCCAGCATTTT.